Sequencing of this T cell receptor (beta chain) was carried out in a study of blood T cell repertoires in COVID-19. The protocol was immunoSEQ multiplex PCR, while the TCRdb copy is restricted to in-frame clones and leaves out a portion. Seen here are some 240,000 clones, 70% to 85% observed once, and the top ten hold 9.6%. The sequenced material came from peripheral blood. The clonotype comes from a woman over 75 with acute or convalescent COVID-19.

In nucleotides, the CDR3 is TGCAGCGTTGTAAGGGCGGGGGGGCTGTTTCGGAATGAGCAGTTCTTC. It is translated as CSVVRAGGLFRNEQFF. V usage is TRBV29-1 and J usage is TRBJ2-1, with 9 bases fitting TRBD2. Germline CDR1 SQVTM, CDR2 ANQGSEA. J gave up 7 bases and V 4 bases, and 14 bases lay outside the gene matches. The CDR3 length is 16 residues.